The 30 T cell receptor beta chains below were found in one sample sequenced in a study of T cells after posttransplantation cyclophosphamide. A marrow graft followed busulfan-fludarabine conditioning, with cyclophosphamide on days +3 and +4. Produced via immunoSEQ multiplex PCR; TCRdb's table is partial and in-frame only. Of roughly 19,000 clones in the sample, about 90% were seen once. Sequenced here: PBMCs, sampled after allogeneic stem cell transplant with posttransplant cyclophosphamide. These receptors originate from a female patient in her thirties or forties who received an allogeneic stem cell transplant from a related donor, was CMV-positive, and had no GVHD. The graft donor may account for some of the T cells.

This clone appeared once. The J gene is TRBJ1-2, the V gene TRBV21-1. TRBV21-1 is marked as a pseudogene. The CDR3 runs 14 residues. This CDR3 reads CASSKGTASYGYTF. The CDR3 coding sequence is TGTGCCAGCAGCAAAGGGACTGCCAGCTATGGCTACACCTTC.

Here the CDR3 reads CTSSLAAPTSGRADTQYF. CDR3 DNA sequence: TGCACCAGCAGCCTAGCCGCCCCGACTAGCGGGAGGGCAGATACGCAGTATTTT. This rearrangement joins TRBV1 to TRBJ2-3; the DNA was not used to check the table's D call, TRBD2. TRBV1 is a known pseudogene. The CDR3 consists of 18 residues.

The rearrangement joins TRBV4-2 to TRBJ2-2; D call uncertain. The germline CDR1 and CDR2 sequences are LGHNA and YNFKEQ. This CDR3 has 14 residues. The V and J ends lost 0 bases and 5 bases respectively, with 7 bases between them. In DNA form, the CDR3 reads TGTGCCAGCAGCCAAGAGGCCGGGACCGGGGAGCTGTTTTTT. This sequence encodes CASSQEAGTGELFF.

The chain carries TRBV15 and TRBJ2-7; D is unclear. The germline V and J ends were trimmed by 0 bases and 2 bases, with 5 bases remaining between them. Germline-derived CDR1 and CDR2 are LNHNV and YYDKDF (reference sequence). The length of the CDR3 is 13 residues. The CDR3 sequence is CATSRDPAYEQYF. The CDR3 DNA follows: TGTGCCACCAGCAGAGACCCGGCCTACGAGCAGTACTTC.

This sequence joins TRBV7-2 and TRBJ1-2; 9 bases match TRBD1. Germline assignment: CDR1 SGHTA and CDR2 FQGNSA. This CDR3 is built from 16 residues. V was clipped by 4 bases and J by 7 bases; unmatched bases: 13. The CDR3 DNA is TGTGCCAGCAGCTCTTCCGGGACAGGGAGTCAGGGTGGCTACACCTTC. Its protein product is CASSSSGTGSQGGYTF.

The chain joins TRBV29-1 to TRBJ2-1; possibly TRBD2 for D (5 bases). Germline lookup yields CDR1 SQVTM and CDR2 ANQGSEA. V was clipped by 4 bases and J by 4 bases, with 17 bases between them. The CDR3 consists of 15 residues. The CDR3 DNA reads TGCAGCGTTGCCCCCGCTAGCTTCGGATACAATGAGCAGTTCTTC. Translation: CSVAPASFGYNEQFF.

V is TRBV27 and J is TRBJ2-2; D possibly corresponds to TRBD1 (5 bases). Germline lookup yields CDR1 MNHEY and CDR2 SMNVEV (reference sequence). V was shortened by 0 bases and J by 2 bases, with 10 bases between the two germline ends. CDR3 size: 16 residues. As DNA, the CDR3 is TGTGCCAGCAGTTTATCGGGGCAGCAAAACACCGGGGAGCTGTTTTTT. Translated, it gives CASSLSGQQNTGELFF.

The chain joins TRBV15 to TRBJ2-5, with D possibly matching TRBD2 (5 bases). The germline gives CDR1 LNHNV, CDR2 YYDKDF (reference sequence). Trimming stripped 1 base from V and 1 base from J, with 7 bases between. This CDR3 is 14 amino acids long. CDR3 loop: CATSRGRVQETQYF. CDR3 sequence (DNA): TGTGCCACCAGCAGAGGGCGGGTCCAAGAGACCCAGTACTTC.

The chain couples TRBV7-3 to TRBJ2-2; perhaps TRBD1 as D (6 bases). Germline assignment: CDR1 SGHTA and CDR2 FQGTGA. This CDR3 has 14 residues. Trimming pared 8 bases from V and 2 bases from J, leaving 12 bases between. The CDR3 loop reads CASRRQANTGELFF. In DNA, the CDR3 is TGTGCCAGCCGAAGACAGGCAAACACCGGGGAGCTGTTTTTT.

The chain has TRBV28 and TRBJ2-7; D is perhaps TRBD2 (6 bases). Germline V lookup: CDR1 MDHEN, CDR2 SYDVKM. The CDR3 is 15 residues long. V was trimmed by 6 bases and J by 3 bases, leaving 18 bases between them. The CDR3 reads CASSHPGLEVYEQYF. DNA of the CDR3: TGTGCCAGCAGCCACCCGGGACTCGAGGTCTACGAGCAGTACTTC.

The chain recombines TRBV30 with TRBJ1-1; no clear D gene. Per the germline V gene, CDR1 is GTSNPN and CDR2 is SVGIG (reference sequence). The germline V and J ends were trimmed by 0 bases and 8 bases, with 7 bases remaining between them. This CDR3 contains 11 residues. CDR3 residues: CAWSVLQEAFF. Here the CDR3 DNA reads TGTGCCTGGAGTGTCCTTCAGGAAGCTTTCTTT.

The chain combines TRBV28 with TRBJ1-3; 7 nucleotides align to TRBD1. Per germline, CDR1 MDHEN and CDR2 SYDVKM. V gave up 2 bases and J gave up 0 bases; unmatched junction bases: 7. The CDR3 runs 17 residues. In nucleotides, the CDR3 is TGTGCCAGCAGTTTAATCAGGGGGGCTACCTCTGGAAACACCATATATTTT. Translation gives CASSLIRGATSGNTIYF. The full variable domain, with the rest looked up from reference TRBV28 and TRBJ1-3, is DVKVTQSSRYLVKRTGEKVFLECVQDMDHENMFWYRQDPGLGLRLIYFSYDVKMKEKGDIPEGYSVSREKKERFSLILESASTNQTSMYLCASSLIRGATSGNTIYFGEGSWLTVV.

A few counts support this clone. The CDR3: CASSATGVGQPQHF. The CDR3 bases are TGTGCCAGCAGCGCGACAGGGGTGGGGCAGCCCCAGCATTTT. The gene calls are TRBV9 and TRBJ1-5; 8 bases agree with TRBD1. The CDR3 extends over 14 amino acids. The V segment lost 3 bases and the J segment 7 bases; nucleotides outside the gene matches: 6. The germline CDR1 and CDR2 sequences are SGDLS and YYNGEE.

V gene TRBV13 combines with J gene TRBJ2-1; the match to TRBD2 covers 9 bases. V shed 3 bases and J 2 bases; nucleotides not matched to a gene: 2. Germline lookup yields CDR1 PRHDT and CDR2 FYEKMQ (reference sequence). The CDR3 length is 15 residues. The CDR3 DNA sequence: TGTGCCAGCAGCTTTCTAGCGGGAACCTACAATGAGCAGTTCTTC. It translates to CASSFLAGTYNEQFF.

V and J are TRBV10-3 and TRBJ2-5; 9 positions agree with TRBD1. Per germline, CDR1 ENHRY and CDR2 SYGVKD. The junction had 9 bases not matched to a gene; V was cut back by 8 bases and J by 5 bases. The CDR3 has 14 amino acids. CDR3 amino acids: CAISAQGAGETQYF. CDR3 DNA sequence: TGTGCCATCTCTGCACAGGGGGCTGGGGAGACCCAGTACTTC.

The table lists this clone with a count of one. The chain links TRBV29-1 to TRBJ2-7, with 8 bases aligning to TRBD2. This CDR3 spans 13 amino acids. Germline CDR1 and CDR2: SQVTM and ANQGSEA. With 4 bases clipped from V and 10 bases from J, the junction kept 12 bases outside the gene matches. CDR3 nucleotides: TGCAGCGTTGTCGGGAGGGCCACCCCCACTCAGTACTTC. As protein: CSVVGRATPTQYF.

This clone was observed a handful of times. This rearrangement joins TRBV7-9 to TRBJ1-2, with a weak D call TRBD1 (6 bases). The V and J ends lost 7 bases and 8 bases respectively, with 20 bases between them. Germline lookup yields CDR1 SEHNR and CDR2 FQNEAQ (reference sequence). The CDR3 totals 14 residues. Here the CDR3 DNA reads TGTGCCAGCACCTGGAAACAGGGTGTTGACGGCTACACCTTC. This encodes CASTWKQGVDGYTF.

The V call is TRBV6-5, the J call TRBJ2-7; 7 bases are shared with TRBD1. Germline V gene sequence: CDR1 MNHEY, CDR2 SVGAGI. V was pared by 2 bases and J by 4 bases, with 11 bases of the junction left unmatched. CDR3 length: 16 amino acids. CDR3 residues: CASSYDLDRFSYEQYF. CDR3 sequence (DNA): TGTGCCAGCAGTTACGATTTGGACAGGTTCTCATACGAGCAGTACTTC.

This chain links TRBV4-3 with TRBJ2-2, with a tentative D call TRBD2 (6 bases). The ends were cut back, 2 bases at V and 8 bases at J, with 12 bases in the middle. CDR3 size: 14 residues. The V gene's germline CDR1 is LGHNA and CDR2 YSLEER. The CDR3: CASSQPGARGELFF. The CDR3 bases are TGCGCCAGCAGCCAACCGGGAGCGCGAGGGGAGCTGTTTTTT.

The chain has TRBV5-4 and TRBJ2-5; 13 positions match TRBD2. The CDR3 totals 15 residues. CDR1 and CDR2 (germline): SGHNT, YYREEE (reference sequence). The J segment lost 5 bases and the V segment lost 0 bases, leaving 1 base of the junction unmatched. The CDR3 DNA follows: TGTGCCAGCAGCTTGGGACTAGCGGGAGGCGAGACCCAGTACTTC. Residues: CASSLGLAGGETQYF.

The chain couples TRBV5-1 to TRBJ2-7; maybe TRBD2 (7 bases). This CDR3 has 15 residues. Per the germline V gene, CDR1 is SGHRS and CDR2 is YFSETQ. Trimming pared 0 bases from V and 3 bases from J, leaving 13 bases between. The CDR3 DNA reads as TGCGCCAGCAGCTTGGAAGGGGGGGGCTTCTACGAGCAGTACTTC. The encoded protein is CASSLEGGGFYEQYF.

The chain carries TRBV19 and TRBJ2-7; D might be TRBD2 (5 bases). Germline CDR1 reads LNHDA; CDR2 reads SQIVND (reference sequence). The germline V and J ends were trimmed by 3 bases and 7 bases, with 16 bases remaining between them. The CDR3 contains 14 residues. The CDR3 nucleotides read TGTGCCAGTAGTATCCCCGGCGGGCCGAAGGAGCAGTACTTC. Residues: CASSIPGGPKEQYF.

This clone was detected only once. The genes are TRBV27 and TRBJ2-5, with TRBD2 identical over 7 bases. Germline V gene lookup returns CDR1 MNHEY and CDR2 SMNVEV (reference sequence). CDR3 length equals 14 residues. V shed 5 bases, J shed 5 bases, and the junction held 8 bases outside the gene matches. The CDR3 spells CASSTLSGGETQYF. The CDR3 DNA reads as TGTGCCAGCAGTACTCTGTCCGGGGGGGAGACCCAGTACTTC.

The CDR3 coding sequence is TGTGCCAGTAGTACACTAGGGACATCAAGCAATCAGCCCCAGCATTTT. Translating it yields CASSTLGTSSNQPQHF. The chain has TRBV19 and TRBJ1-5, with a possible D match to TRBD1 (6 bases). The CDR3 is made up of 16 amino acids. From germline, CDR1 is LNHDA and CDR2 SQIVND (reference sequence). V lost 4 bases and J lost 1, with 14 bases in between. Combining the CDR3 with reference TRBV19 and TRBJ1-5 gives the whole variable domain DGGITQSPKYLFRKEGQNVTLSCEQNLNHDAMYWYRQDPGQGLRLIYYSQIVNDFQKGDIAEGYSVSREKKESFPLTVTSAQKNPTAFYLCASSTLGTSSNQPQHFGDGTRLSIL.

This clone was picked up one time. This chain uses TRBV27 with TRBJ2-7, with 12 bases that match TRBD1. Germline CDR1 and CDR2: MNHEY and SMNVEV (reference sequence). The CDR3 runs 17 residues. Trimming took 5 bases from V and 4 from J; bases not matched to a gene: 12. The CDR3 reads CASSPGQGAGRRYEQYF. In DNA form, the CDR3 reads TGTGCCAGCAGTCCGGGACAGGGGGCGGGCAGAAGGTACGAGCAGTACTTC.

The chain is built from TRBV4-2 and TRBJ2-7; 11 bases match TRBD2. Trimming took 0 bases from V and 9 from J; bases not matched to a gene: 10. Per the germline V gene, CDR1 is LGHNA and CDR2 is YNFKEQ. CDR3 length equals 16 residues. This CDR3 reads CASSQEGLAVRSVQYF. The CDR3 nucleotides are TGTGCCAGCAGCCAAGAGGGACTAGCGGTACGAAGTGTGCAGTACTTC.

This clone has just one count. The rearrangement joins TRBV6-1 to TRBJ2-7; TRBD2 matches at 11 bases. V gave up 1 base and J gave up 12 bases; unmatched junction bases: 5. There are 13 residues in the CDR3. CDR1 is MNHNS and CDR2 is SASEGT in the germline V gene. The CDR3 reads CASSEGLAGFAYF. DNA for the CDR3: TGTGCCAGCAGTGAAGGACTAGCGGGGTTCGCGTACTTC.

The genes are TRBV15 and TRBJ2-7, with unresolved D. The germline V gene encodes CDR1 LNHNV and CDR2 YYDKDF (reference sequence). Between the trimmed V and J ends, which lost 0 bases and 9 bases, there was a span of 9 bases. This CDR3 spans 12 amino acids. CDR3 sequence reads: CATSRDTTGQYF. The DNA of the CDR3 is TGTGCCACCAGCAGAGATACCACCGGGCAGTACTTC. Full variable domain (outside the CDR3, taken from reference TRBV15 and TRBJ2-7): DAMVIQNPRYQVTQFGKPVTLSCSQTLNHNVMYWYQQKSSQAPKLLFHYYDKDFNNEADTPDNFQSRRPNTSFCFLDIRSPGLGDTAMYLCATSRDTTGQYFGPGTRLTVT.

The chain employs TRBV5-1 and TRBJ1-1; the D gene is possibly TRBD1 (6 bases). Germline CDR1 and CDR2: SGHRS and YFSETQ. The CDR3 covers 15 residues. Between the trimmed V and J ends, which lost 1 base and 1 base, there was a span of 11 bases. CDR3 DNA sequence: TGCGCCAGCAGCTTGCGAACACAGGGGAACACTGAAGCTTTCTTT. It codes for CASSLRTQGNTEAFF.

The J gene is TRBJ1-5, the V gene TRBV10-3; the D is unclear. Trimming took 10 bases from V and 2 from J, leaving 15 bases between them. The CDR3 covers 14 residues. The germline V gene has CDR1 ENHRY and CDR2 SYGVKD. The CDR3 nucleotides read TGTGCCACTTCCCCCGCGGCGGGCAATCAGCCCCAGCATTTT. Encoded protein: CATSPAAGNQPQHF.